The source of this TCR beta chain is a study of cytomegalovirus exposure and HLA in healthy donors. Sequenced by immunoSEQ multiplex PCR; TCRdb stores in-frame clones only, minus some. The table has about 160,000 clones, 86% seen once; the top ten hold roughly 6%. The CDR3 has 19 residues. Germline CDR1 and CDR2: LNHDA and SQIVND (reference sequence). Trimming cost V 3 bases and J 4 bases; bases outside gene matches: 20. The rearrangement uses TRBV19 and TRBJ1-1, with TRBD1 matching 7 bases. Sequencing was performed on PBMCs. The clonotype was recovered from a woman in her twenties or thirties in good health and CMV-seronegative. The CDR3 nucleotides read TGTGCCAGTAGTATCCTAGAGAGAGTGGAACAGGGGATTCGCACTGAAGCTTTCTTT. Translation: CASSILERVEQGIRTEAFF.